These 14 T cell receptor beta chains came from one sample sequenced in a study of T cells in Graves' hyperthyroidism and ophthalmopathy (dated by TCRdb to 2018 to 2020). The receptor library was made with multiplex PCR. These reads were obtained on an Illumina HiSeq 2000. The TCR beta CDR3 regions were amplified from the RNA transcripts. A first-round RT-PCR of the TCR CDR3 used the HTBI primer set with the Qiagen OneStep RT-PCR kit. TCRdb applied fastp at Q25 and MiXCR to the public reads, then kept only in-frame beta chains. Rows matching on CDR3 protein sequence are summarized as one entry with the most common DNA and genes. The sample table holds about 520,000 distinct CDR3 sequences, of which around 22% were seen once. Around 10% of the sample is in the top ten clones. Sequencing was done on a sample of blood. All receptors derive from a woman in her twenties or thirties with Graves' ophthalmopathy.

This clonotype was found many times. The rearrangement uses TRBV12-3 or TRBV12-4 and TRBJ2-5, with D hard to call. The CDR3 covers 14 residues. V was trimmed by 7 bases and J by 0 bases, leaving 12 bases between them. The CDR3 reads CASTTSDHQETQYF. As DNA, the CDR3 is TGTGCCAGCACCACCTCGGACCACCAAGAGACCCAGTACTTC.

This sequence joins TRBV27 and TRBJ1-6; D is unresolved. The V end lost 3 bases, the J end lost 0 bases, and 6 bases lay between the germline ends. This CDR3 has 15 amino acids. Germline-derived CDR1 and CDR2 are MNHEY and SMNVEV (reference sequence). CDR3 residues: CASSFLSSYNSPLHF. The DNA for the CDR3 is TGTGCCAGCAGTTTCCTTAGCTCCTATAATTCACCCCTCCACTTT.

This clonotype has a count of ten or more. J is TRBJ1-2 and V is TRBV28; D is possibly TRBD1 (6 bases). This CDR3 contains 15 residues. The germline gives CDR1 MDHEN, CDR2 SYDVKM. Trimming took off 7 bases at V and 0 bases at J, with 15 bases between the two ends. The CDR3 loop reads CASTSLGGSNYGYTF. The CDR3 DNA reads TGTGCCAGCACCTCCTTAGGGGGATCTAACTATGGCTACACCTTC.

This clonotype was recorded many times. CDR3: CASSPQQGNGYTF. The CDR3 DNA sequence: TGTGCCAGCAGTCCCCAACAGGGAAATGGCTACACCTTC. The chain is built from TRBV12-3 or TRBV12-4 and TRBJ1-2, with D possibly matching TRBD1 (6 bases). Trimming pared 5 bases from V and 6 bases from J, leaving 13 bases between. The CDR3 is 13 amino acids.

This sequence joins TRBV6-1 and TRBJ1-2; D uncertain. The CDR3 has 12 amino acids. The V and J ends lost 3 bases and 7 bases respectively, with 9 bases between them. CDR1 is MNHNS and CDR2 is SASEGT in the germline V gene. The CDR3 DNA is TGTGCCAGCAGTGACTGGCCAGGTGGCTACACCTTC. Translating it yields CASSDWPGGYTF.

This clonotype was detected many times. V is TRBV12-3 or TRBV12-4 and J is TRBJ1-2, with D hard to call. V dropped 7 bases and J dropped 7 bases, with 22 bases sitting between them. The CDR3 extends over 15 amino acids. The CDR3 reads CASTYRTEPGIGYTF. The CDR3 bases are TGTGCCAGCACCTACCGAACGGAACCGGGTATTGGCTACACCTTC.

This clonotype was seen repeatedly, ten times or more. The V call is TRBV18, the J call TRBJ1-1; 8 bases are a match to TRBD1. The length of the CDR3 is 15 residues. Germline V gene data show CDR1 as KGHSH and CDR2 as LQKENI. V gave up 6 bases and J gave up 3 bases; unmatched junction bases: 9. The CDR3 is CASSRYRGFDTEAFF. The CDR3 region has the DNA TGTGCCAGCTCTCGATACAGGGGGTTTGACACTGAAGCTTTCTTT. Looking up the rest from reference TRBV18 and TRBJ1-1 gives the full variable domain: NAGVMQNPRHLVRRRGQEARLRCSPMKGHSHVYWYRQLPEEGLKFMVYLQKENIIDESGMPKERFSAEFPKEGPSILRIQQVVRGDSAAYFCASSRYRGFDTEAFFGQGTRLTVV.

The rearrangement joins TRBV5-1 to TRBJ1-1; 9 bases line up with TRBD1. This CDR3 comprises 15 residues. Germline values: CDR1 SGHRS, CDR2 YFSETQ. With V trimmed by 4 bases and J by 5 bases, 9 bases remained unmatched. For the CDR3, the DNA is TGCGCCAGCAGCCCCTGGGACAGGGTGTTTACTGAAGCTTTCTTT. Translating it yields CASSPWDRVFTEAFF.

This clonotype was detected many times. The chain combines TRBV19 with TRBJ2-7; D might be TRBD2 (5 bases). V lost 3 bases and J lost 3, with 18 bases in between. Germline V gene sequence: CDR1 LNHDA, CDR2 SQIVND (reference sequence). The length of the CDR3 is 16 residues. CDR3 amino acids: CASSIDIRGPGYEQYF. The CDR3 DNA is TGTGCCAGTAGTATCGATATTAGAGGGCCGGGCTACGAGCAGTACTTC.

This clonotype was observed many times. The chain employs TRBV7-2 and TRBJ2-3; D is perhaps TRBD2 (6 bases). The CDR3 totals 15 residues. With 3 bases removed from V and 1 base from J, the gap between germline ends came to 11 bases. Germline V gene lookup returns CDR1 SGHTA and CDR2 FQGNSA. CDR3 nucleotide sequence: TGTGCCAGCAGCTTCGACTCGGGGGGCACAGATACGCAGTATTTT. Encoded protein: CASSFDSGGTDTQYF.

This clonotype was seen at least ten times. The chain is built from TRBV6-2 or TRBV6-3 and TRBJ2-2; 8 nucleotides align to TRBD1. Germline loops: CDR1 MNHEY, CDR2 SVGEGT. This CDR3 is built from 15 residues. V shed 2 bases and J 6 bases; nucleotides not matched to a gene: 5. The DNA of the CDR3 is TGTGCCAGCAGTTACATGGACAGGGAATCCGGGGAGCTGTTTTTT. It codes for CASSYMDRESGELFF.

The table lists this clonotype with many counts. The chain combines TRBV18 with TRBJ1-1; D gene uncertain. Trimming stripped 4 bases from V and 2 bases from J, with 11 bases between. Per the germline V gene, CDR1 is KGHSH and CDR2 is LQKENI. The CDR3 spans 14 residues. CDR3 sequence (DNA): TGTGCCAGCTCACTTCAGGCAGTTAACACTGAAGCTTTCTTT. It translates to CASSLQAVNTEAFF.

As concerns this clonotype: At one end, the junction sequence differs from germline, possibly due to a read error. The V gene is TRBV28, the J gene TRBJ1-1; the match to TRBD1 covers 10 bases. CDR1 is MDHEN, CDR2 SYDVKM, per germline. The CDR3 sequence is 15 residues long. CDR3 sequence: CVSSWTGGVGTEAFF. The CDR3 DNA follows: TGTGTCAGCAGTTGGACAGGGGGGGTTGGCACTGAAGCTTTCTTT.

This clonotype was observed many times. The CDR3 spells CASSQVKDLRSGNTIYF. The CDR3, as DNA: TGCGCCAGCAGCCAAGTGAAGGACTTACGCTCTGGAAACACCATATATTTT. This chain joins TRBV4-3 and TRBJ1-3; D gene unclear. Deletions cut 1 base from V and 0 bases from J, with 13 bases between. This CDR3 is built from 17 residues. Germline CDR1 and CDR2: LGHNA and YSLEER.